The present entry profiles one TCR beta chain with its context. The data are from a study of blood T cell repertoires in COVID-19. Study summary: Italy, Spain and the United States were the sources of the convalescent and acute COVID-19 samples. Nucleic acid was either cDNA or gDNA, and it came from T cells, B-cell-depleted T cells, or PBMCs.

Assay: immunoSEQ multiplex PCR; the TCRdb copy retains only in-frame clones and omits some. The profile shows more than 300,000 clones, roughly 86% of them singletons. Germline V lookup: CDR1 MGHDK, CDR2 SYGVNS. V was clipped by 5 bases and J by 1 base, with 9 bases between them. The CDR3 sequence is 13 residues long. This sequence originates from a woman between 25 and 40 years old with COVID-19, enrolled during active disease. This chain uses TRBV25-1 with TRBJ2-7; TRBD1 is a possible D gene (5 bases). The sample consisted of peripheral blood. Here the CDR3 reads CASSPTVSYEQYF. The CDR3 nucleotides are TGTGCCAGCAGTCCGACAGTATCCTACGAGCAGTACTTC.